Below are 25 T cell receptor beta chains sequenced from a single sample in a study of blood T cells in healthy people across ages. Primers used in a second PCR of about 7 to 12 cycles were a sample-barcoded 5' primer and a J-beta primer mix. TCRdb processed the 5' RACE reads anew with MiXCR; each CDR3 protein has one entry. The sample yields fewer than 800,000 distinct CDR3 sequences, around 32% seen once. Material: blood. The receptors originated from a woman older than 75 in good health.

This clonotype was seen repeatedly, ten times or more. This chain links TRBV7-2 with TRBJ1-1; weak D call: TRBD1 (5 bases). The CDR3 spans 13 residues. Germline V gene sequence: CDR1 SGHTA, CDR2 FQGNSA. The V gene lost 10 bases and the J gene lost 0 bases, with 12 bases spanning the gap. This CDR3 reads CATARRVNTEAFF. CDR3 bases: TGTGCCACCGCTCGCAGGGTGAACACTGAAGCTTTCTTT.

V usage is TRBV5-1 and J usage is TRBJ2-1; unclear D gene. Germline V gene lookup returns CDR1 SGHRS and CDR2 YFSETQ. The V gene lost 0 bases and the J gene lost 7 bases, with 8 bases spanning the gap. This CDR3 comprises 13 residues. The CDR3 region has the DNA TGCGCCAGCAGCTTGGGGGCACCGAATGAGCAGTTCTTC. Amino acids: CASSLGAPNEQFF. Drawing the rest from reference TRBV5-1 and TRBJ2-1, the complete variable domain is KAGVTQTPRYLIKTRGQQVTLSCSPISGHRSVSWYQQTPGQGLQFLFEYFSETQRNKGNFPGRFSGRQFSNSRSEMNVSTLELGDSALYLCASSLGAPNEQFFGPGTRLTVL.

Notes on this clonotype: It may be a read error: a sequence one base away is much more abundant. J is TRBJ2-6 and V is TRBV27, with a tentative D call TRBD2 (7 bases). CDR1 is MNHEY and CDR2 is SMNVEV in the germline V gene (reference sequence). This CDR3 has 18 amino acids. The chain's CDR3 is CASSRSQGGGPGANVRTF. The CDR3 coding sequence is TGTGCCAGCAGTCGGTCACAGGGCGGGGGACCTGGGGCCAACGTCCGGACTTTC.

This clonotype has a count of ten or more. The V gene is TRBV5-1, the J gene TRBJ2-7, with 9 bases aligning to TRBD1. CDR1 is SGHRS and CDR2 is YFSETQ in the germline V gene. The junction had 12 bases not matched to a gene; V was cut back by 5 bases and J by 6 bases. The CDR3 is 15 residues long. This chain's CDR3 is CASRTTRTGEAEQYF. The CDR3 DNA follows: TGCGCCAGCAGAACTACCAGGACAGGGGAGGCCGAGCAGTACTTC.

The sample holds many counts of this clonotype. The chain is built from TRBV9 and TRBJ2-1; a weak D match, TRBD1 (6 bases). V was cut by 0 bases and J by 3 bases, with 16 bases left in between. Germline-derived CDR1 and CDR2 are SGDLS and YYNGEE. The CDR3 is 17 residues long. The CDR3, as DNA: TGTGCCAGCAGCGTAGAAAGAGGGGGAACCGTCTACAATGAGCAGTTCTTC. Translated, it gives CASSVERGGTVYNEQFF.

This chain joins TRBV2 and TRBJ1-6, with 8 nucleotides matching TRBD1. Per germline, CDR1 SNHLY and CDR2 FYNNEI. The CDR3 loop spans 13 amino acids. V lost 7 bases to trimming and J lost 10 bases; unmatched junction nucleotides: 6. The DNA for the CDR3 is TGTGCCAGCACGGACAGGGTGGGGTCACCCCTCCACTTT. It encodes CASTDRVGSPLHF.

This clonotype has at least ten counts. The V and J genes are TRBV20-1 and TRBJ2-7; 7 bases align to TRBD2. This CDR3 has 13 residues. CDR1 DFQATT and CDR2 SNEGSKA come from the germline V gene (reference sequence). Losses at the gene ends were 3 bases for V and 3 bases for J; bases not matched to a gene: 5. The CDR3 region has the DNA TGCAGTGCTAGGGGCGGGGGTCGCTACGAGCAGTACTTC. This gives the protein CSARGGGRYEQYF.

This clonotype has a count of ten or more. V and J are TRBV15 and TRBJ2-3; TRBD2 agrees at 9 bases. The length of the CDR3 is 18 residues. Germline values: CDR1 LNHNV, CDR2 YYDKDF (reference sequence). With V trimmed by 3 bases and J by 3 bases, 13 bases remained unmatched. DNA of the CDR3: TGTGCCACCAGCAGGACCCCTCGAGGTAGCGGGGGTACAGATACGCAGTATTTT. It translates to CATSRTPRGSGGTDTQYF.

This clonotype was observed a handful of times. V gene TRBV2 combines with J gene TRBJ2-3, with TRBD2 identical over 9 bases. This CDR3 has 16 amino acids. Germline CDR1 SNHLY, CDR2 FYNNEI. Trimming cost V 1 base and J 2 bases; bases outside gene matches: 4. In DNA, the CDR3 is TGTGCCAGCAGTGAAGAGGTAGCGGGGGACACAGATACGCAGTATTTT. The encoded protein is CASSEEVAGDTDTQYF.

This clonotype was seen a handful of times. This may be a read error: a much more frequent sequence differs by one nucleotide. The chain carries TRBV7-2 and TRBJ1-2, with D uncertain. The CDR3 extends over 15 amino acids. Trimming removed 2 bases at V and 3 bases at J, with 13 bases between. Germline CDR1 SGHTA, CDR2 FQGNSA. The CDR3 sequence is CASSLQALTDYGYTF. CDR3 in DNA: TGTGCCAGCAGCTTACAGGCACTCACGGACTATGGCTACACCTTC.

This clonotype has just a few counts. The chain couples TRBV9 to TRBJ1-6; the D gene is possibly TRBD1 (5 bases). The CDR3 spans 14 residues. CDR1 is SGDLS and CDR2 is YYNGEE in the germline V gene. V shed 3 bases and J shed 6 bases, with 10 bases lying between them. CDR3 in DNA: TGTGCCAGCAGCGAGGGACGGGGTAATTCACCCCTCCACTTT. It specifies CASSEGRGNSPLHF.

Turning to this clonotype: A much larger clone lies one base from this, so it may be a read error. The V and J genes are TRBV6-2 or TRBV6-3 and TRBJ2-1; D possibly corresponds to TRBD2 (5 bases). This CDR3 comprises 15 residues. Germline CDR1 and CDR2: MNHEY and SVGEGT. The CDR3 reads CASRALGSSYDEQFF. CDR3 coding DNA: TGTGCCAGCAGGGCACTAGGGAGCTCCTACGATGAGCAGTTCTTC.

This clonotype turned up a few times. The J gene is TRBJ2-5, the V gene TRBV6-5; tentative D call: TRBD2 (5 bases). Germline V gene sequence: CDR1 MNHEY, CDR2 SVGAGI. Trimming shortened V by 8 bases and J by 2 bases, and 9 bases separated the two germline ends. The CDR3 is made up of 12 amino acids. Written as DNA, the CDR3 is TGTGCCAGCGGGAGCATACAAGAGACCCAGTACTTC. Amino acids: CASGSIQETQYF.

The chain uses TRBV5-6 and TRBJ1-2; D not certain. Germline CDR1 and CDR2: SGHDT and YYEEEE. V was shortened by 0 bases and J by 8 bases, with 11 bases between the two germline ends. The CDR3 contains 13 residues. The CDR3 coding sequence is TGTGCCAGCAGCTTGGCGGACGGGAGAGGCTACACCTTC. Protein product: CASSLADGRGYTF.

The rearrangement links TRBV29-1 to TRBJ2-1; possible D gene TRBD2, 5 bases. Trimming left V 7 bases short and J 6 bases short, with 7 bases between. The CDR3 consists of 10 residues. The germline V gene has CDR1 SQVTM and CDR2 ANQGSEA. This CDR3 reads CSAGLNEQFF. CDR3 coding DNA: TGCAGCGCCGGACTCAATGAGCAGTTCTTC.

This sequence joins TRBV20-1 and TRBJ2-1, with D possibly being TRBD2 (6 bases). Germline loops: CDR1 DFQATT, CDR2 SNEGSKA (reference sequence). CDR3 length equals 18 residues. V gave up 3 bases and J gave up 10 bases, with 31 bases separating them. CDR3 residues: CSASSVLARGRVVYEQFF. Here the CDR3 DNA reads TGCAGTGCTAGCTCGGTCCTAGCGAGGGGCCGGGTGGTCTACGAGCAGTTCTTC.

The V and J genes are TRBV18 and TRBJ1-2, with D possibly being TRBD1 (6 bases). CDR3 length: 16 amino acids. Trimming stripped 3 bases from V and 2 bases from J, with 16 bases between. CDR1 and CDR2 (germline): KGHSH, LQKENI. DNA of the CDR3: TGTGCCAGCTCACCTTTACAGGGACCCTCGAACTATGGCTACACCTTC. It yields the protein CASSPLQGPSNYGYTF. The entire variable domain, with the rest obtained from reference TRBV18 and TRBJ1-2, is as follows: NAGVMQNPRHLVRRRGQEARLRCSPMKGHSHVYWYRQLPEEGLKFMVYLQKENIIDESGMPKERFSAEFPKEGPSILRIQQVVRGDSAAYFCASSPLQGPSNYGYTFGSGTRLTVV.

This clonotype was detected a few times. The rearrangement joins TRBV29-1 to TRBJ1-1; 7 bases are shared with TRBD1. The CDR3 runs 13 residues. With 5 bases clipped from V and 0 bases from J, the junction kept 3 bases outside the gene matches. Per germline, CDR1 SQVTM and CDR2 ANQGSEA. CDR3 amino acids: CSVLGQLNTEAFF. CDR3 nucleotides: TGCAGCGTTCTGGGACAGTTGAACACTGAAGCTTTCTTT.

This clonotype was counted between two and nine times. This CDR3 reads CASSFPAGLNTGELFF. CDR3 nucleotide sequence: TGTGCCAGCAGTTTTCCGGCGGGACTGAACACCGGGGAGCTGTTTTTT. The chain carries TRBV27 and TRBJ2-2; tentatively, D is TRBD2 (6 bases). The CDR3 runs 16 residues. V gave up 3 bases and J gave up 1 base, with 12 bases separating them. Looked up from germline, CDR1 is MNHEY and CDR2 is SMNVEV (reference sequence).

As to this clonotype: Given a much more abundant clone one base away, this may be a read error. The rearrangement links TRBV6-1 to TRBJ2-3; D remains ambiguous. CDR1 MNHNS and CDR2 SASEGT come from the germline V gene. Trimming pared 1 base from V and 6 bases from J, leaving 14 bases between. The length of the CDR3 is 15 residues. CDR3 nucleotides: TGTGCCAGCAGTGAAGATAGGGTACCACACGATACGCAGTATTTT. This sequence encodes CASSEDRVPHDTQYF.

The table lists this clonotype with many counts. The chain uses TRBV5-1 and TRBJ1-1, with 7 nucleotides matching TRBD1. V lost 4 bases to trimming and J lost 2 bases; unmatched junction nucleotides: 5. The CDR3 extends over 14 amino acids. Germline V gene data show CDR1 as SGHRS and CDR2 as YFSETQ. The CDR3 reads CASSLGQDNTEAFF. DNA for the CDR3: TGCGCCAGCAGCCTCGGACAGGATAACACTGAAGCTTTCTTT. Looking up the rest from reference TRBV5-1 and TRBJ1-1 gives the full variable domain: KAGVTQTPRYLIKTRGQQVTLSCSPISGHRSVSWYQQTPGQGLQFLFEYFSETQRNKGNFPGRFSGRQFSNSRSEMNVSTLELGDSALYLCASSLGQDNTEAFFGQGTRLTVV.

CDR3 coding DNA: TGCAGTGCTTTTGGACAGGGTATCACTGAAGCTTTCTTT. This gives the protein CSAFGQGITEAFF. The chain links TRBV20-1 to TRBJ1-1; 8 bases map to TRBD1. The CDR3 is 13 residues long. Germline-derived CDR1 and CDR2 are DFQATT and SNEGSKA (reference sequence). The J segment lost 4 bases and the V segment lost 5 bases, leaving 6 bases of the junction unmatched.

Concerning this clonotype itself: This may be a read error, as it is one base from a much larger clone. The chain links TRBV11-1 to TRBJ2-7; D possibly matches TRBD1 or TRBD2 (7 bases each). CDR3 length: 16 residues. Germline V lookup: CDR1 SGHAT, CDR2 FQDESV (reference sequence). In DNA, the CDR3 is TGTGCCGGCAGCTCCCGCCCAGGGGGGGCTGCCTACGAGCAGTACTTC. It yields the protein CAGSSRPGGAAYEQYF.

Many counts were recorded for this clonotype. This rearrangement joins TRBV12-3 or TRBV12-4 to TRBJ1-2; D perhaps matches TRBD1 (6 bases). The CDR3 runs 14 residues. Between the trimmed V and J ends, which lost 6 bases and 7 bases, there was a span of 18 bases. CDR3 DNA sequence: TGTGCCAGCAGCTTGACAGGCGGGAGAGGTGGCTACACCTTC. The encoded protein is CASSLTGGRGGYTF.

At least ten counts were recorded for this clonotype. The genes are TRBV6-5 and TRBJ1-5; 8 bases match TRBD1. There are 13 residues in the CDR3. Germline-derived CDR1 and CDR2 are MNHEY and SVGAGI. V lost 6 bases, J lost 7 bases, and 5 bases stayed unmatched. The CDR3: CASRGTGGQPQHF. In DNA form, the CDR3 reads TGTGCCAGCAGAGGGACAGGTGGGCAGCCCCAGCATTTT.